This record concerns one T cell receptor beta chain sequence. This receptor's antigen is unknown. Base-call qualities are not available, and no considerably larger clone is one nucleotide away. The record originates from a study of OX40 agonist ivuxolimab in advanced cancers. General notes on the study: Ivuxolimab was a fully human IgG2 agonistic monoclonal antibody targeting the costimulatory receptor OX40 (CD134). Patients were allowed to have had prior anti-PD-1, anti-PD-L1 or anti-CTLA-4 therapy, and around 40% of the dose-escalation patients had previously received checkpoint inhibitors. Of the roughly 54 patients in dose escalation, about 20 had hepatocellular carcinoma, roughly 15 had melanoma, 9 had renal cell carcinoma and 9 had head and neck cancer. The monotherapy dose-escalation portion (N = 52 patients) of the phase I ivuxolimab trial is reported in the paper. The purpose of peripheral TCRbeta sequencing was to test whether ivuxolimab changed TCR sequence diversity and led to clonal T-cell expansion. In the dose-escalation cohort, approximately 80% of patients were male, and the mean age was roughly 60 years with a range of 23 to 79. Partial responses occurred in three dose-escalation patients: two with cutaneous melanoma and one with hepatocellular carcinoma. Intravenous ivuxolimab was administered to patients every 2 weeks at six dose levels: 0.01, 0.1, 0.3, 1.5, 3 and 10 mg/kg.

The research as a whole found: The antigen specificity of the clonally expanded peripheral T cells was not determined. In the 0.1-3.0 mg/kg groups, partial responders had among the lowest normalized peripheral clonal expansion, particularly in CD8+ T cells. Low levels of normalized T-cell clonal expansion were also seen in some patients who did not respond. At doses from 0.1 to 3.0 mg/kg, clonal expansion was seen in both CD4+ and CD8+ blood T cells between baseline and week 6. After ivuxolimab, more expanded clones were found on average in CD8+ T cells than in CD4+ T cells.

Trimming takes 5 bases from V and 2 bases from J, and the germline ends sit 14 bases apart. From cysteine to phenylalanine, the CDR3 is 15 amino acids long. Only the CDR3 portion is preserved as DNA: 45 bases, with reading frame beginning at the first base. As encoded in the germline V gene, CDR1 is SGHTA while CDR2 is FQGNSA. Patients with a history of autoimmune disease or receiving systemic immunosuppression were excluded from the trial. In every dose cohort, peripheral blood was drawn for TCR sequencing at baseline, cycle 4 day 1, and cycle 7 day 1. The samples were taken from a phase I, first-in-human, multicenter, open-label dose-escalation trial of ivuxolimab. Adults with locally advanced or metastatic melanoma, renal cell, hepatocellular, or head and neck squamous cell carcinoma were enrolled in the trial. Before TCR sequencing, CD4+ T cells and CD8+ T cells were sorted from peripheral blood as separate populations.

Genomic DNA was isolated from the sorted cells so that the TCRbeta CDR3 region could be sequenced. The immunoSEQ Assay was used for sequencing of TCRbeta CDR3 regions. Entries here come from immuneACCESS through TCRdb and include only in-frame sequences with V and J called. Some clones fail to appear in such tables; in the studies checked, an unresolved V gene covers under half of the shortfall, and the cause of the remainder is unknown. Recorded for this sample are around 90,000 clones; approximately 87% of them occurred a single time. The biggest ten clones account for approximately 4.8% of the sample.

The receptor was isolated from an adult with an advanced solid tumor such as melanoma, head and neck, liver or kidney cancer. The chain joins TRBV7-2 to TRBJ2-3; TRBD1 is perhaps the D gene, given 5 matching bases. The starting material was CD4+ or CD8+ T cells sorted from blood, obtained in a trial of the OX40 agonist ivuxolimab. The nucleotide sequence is TGTGCCAGCAGCCTAATAGGGGCCCCCACAGATACGCAGTATTTT. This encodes CASSLIGAPTDTQYF.